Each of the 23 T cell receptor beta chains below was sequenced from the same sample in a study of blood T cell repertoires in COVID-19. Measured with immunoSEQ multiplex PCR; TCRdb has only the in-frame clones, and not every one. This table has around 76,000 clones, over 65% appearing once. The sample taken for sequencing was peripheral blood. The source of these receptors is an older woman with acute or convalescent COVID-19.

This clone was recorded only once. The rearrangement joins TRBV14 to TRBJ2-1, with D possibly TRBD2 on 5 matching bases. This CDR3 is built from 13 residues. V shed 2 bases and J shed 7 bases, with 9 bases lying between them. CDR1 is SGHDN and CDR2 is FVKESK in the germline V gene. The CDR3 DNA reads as TGTGCCAGCAGCCAACCGGGGTGGAATGAGCAGTTCTTC. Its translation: CASSQPGWNEQFF.

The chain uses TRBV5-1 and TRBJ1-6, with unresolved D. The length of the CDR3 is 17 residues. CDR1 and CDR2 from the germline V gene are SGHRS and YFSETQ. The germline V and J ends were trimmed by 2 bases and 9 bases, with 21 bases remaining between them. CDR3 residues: CASSFLAASTNTSPLHF. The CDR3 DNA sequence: TGCGCCAGCAGCTTCTTAGCAGCCTCGACCAATACTTCACCCCTCCACTTT.

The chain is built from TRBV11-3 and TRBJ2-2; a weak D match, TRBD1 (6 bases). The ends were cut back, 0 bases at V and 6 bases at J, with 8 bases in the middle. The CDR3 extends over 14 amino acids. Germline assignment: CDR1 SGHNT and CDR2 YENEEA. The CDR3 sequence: CASSLETGSGELFF. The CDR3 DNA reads TGTGCCAGCAGCTTAGAAACAGGGTCCGGGGAGCTGTTTTTT. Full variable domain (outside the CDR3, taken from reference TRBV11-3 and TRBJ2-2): EAGVVQSPRYKIIEKKQPVAFWCNPISGHNTLYWYLQNLGQGPELLIRYENEEAVDDSQLPKDRFSAERLKGVDSTLKIQPAELGDSAVYLCASSLETGSGELFFGEGSRLTVL.

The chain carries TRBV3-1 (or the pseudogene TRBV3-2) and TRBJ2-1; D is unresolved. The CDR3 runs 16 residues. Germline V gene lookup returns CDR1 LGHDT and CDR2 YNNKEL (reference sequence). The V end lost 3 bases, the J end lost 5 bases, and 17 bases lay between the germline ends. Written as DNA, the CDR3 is TGTGCCAGCAGCCACGACCCTAGTTCCCGCCACAATGAGCAGTTCTTC. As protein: CASSHDPSSRHNEQFF.

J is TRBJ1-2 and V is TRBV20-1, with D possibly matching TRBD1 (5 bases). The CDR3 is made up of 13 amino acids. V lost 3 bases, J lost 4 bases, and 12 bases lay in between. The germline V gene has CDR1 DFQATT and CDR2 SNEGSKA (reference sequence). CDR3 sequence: CSASWEGTYGYTF. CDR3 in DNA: TGCAGTGCTAGTTGGGAGGGGACCTATGGCTACACCTTC.

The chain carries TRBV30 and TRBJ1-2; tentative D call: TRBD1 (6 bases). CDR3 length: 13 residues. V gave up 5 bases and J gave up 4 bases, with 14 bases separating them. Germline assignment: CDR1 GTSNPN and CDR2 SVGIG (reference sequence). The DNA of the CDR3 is TGTGCCTGGGTTACCGGGACACGCTATGGCTACACCTTC. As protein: CAWVTGTRYGYTF.

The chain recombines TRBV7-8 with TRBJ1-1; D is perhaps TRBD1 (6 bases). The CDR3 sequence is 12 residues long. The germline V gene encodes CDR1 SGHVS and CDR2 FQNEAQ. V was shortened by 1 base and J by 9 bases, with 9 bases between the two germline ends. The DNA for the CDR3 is TGTGCCAGCAGCTTAGTGGGGGCTCAAGCTTTCTTT. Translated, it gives CASSLVGAQAFF.

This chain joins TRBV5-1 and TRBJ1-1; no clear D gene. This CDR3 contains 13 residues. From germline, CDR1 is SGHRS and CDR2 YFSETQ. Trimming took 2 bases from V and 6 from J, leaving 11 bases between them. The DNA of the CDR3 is TGCGCCAGCAGCTTTATGAGGGAGGCTGAAGCTTTCTTT. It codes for CASSFMREAEAFF.

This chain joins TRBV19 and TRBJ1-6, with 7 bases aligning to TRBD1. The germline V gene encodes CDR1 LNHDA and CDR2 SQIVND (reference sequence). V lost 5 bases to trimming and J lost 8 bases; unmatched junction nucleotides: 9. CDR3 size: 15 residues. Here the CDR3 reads CASSQEGQPYSPLHF. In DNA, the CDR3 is TGTGCCAGTAGTCAGGAGGGACAGCCATATTCACCCCTCCACTTT.

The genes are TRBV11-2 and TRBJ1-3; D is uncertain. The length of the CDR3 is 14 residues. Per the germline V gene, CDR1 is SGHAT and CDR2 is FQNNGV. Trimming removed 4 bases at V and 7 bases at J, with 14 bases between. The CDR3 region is CASSYMGGGNTIYF. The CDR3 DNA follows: TGTGCCAGCAGCTACATGGGAGGCGGGAACACCATATATTTT. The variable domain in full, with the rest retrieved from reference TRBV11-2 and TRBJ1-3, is EAGVAQSPRYKIIEKRQSVAFWCNPISGHATLYWYQQILGQGPKLLIQFQNNGVVDDSQLPKDRFSAERLKGVDSTLKIQPAKLEDSAVYLCASSYMGGGNTIYFGEGSWLTVV.

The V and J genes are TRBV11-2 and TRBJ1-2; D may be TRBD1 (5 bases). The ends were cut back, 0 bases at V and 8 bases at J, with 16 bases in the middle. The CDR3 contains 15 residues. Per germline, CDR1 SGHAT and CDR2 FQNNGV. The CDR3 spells CASSLDFRGTRGYTF. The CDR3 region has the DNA TGTGCCAGCAGCTTAGATTTCCGGGGGACCCGAGGCTACACCTTC.

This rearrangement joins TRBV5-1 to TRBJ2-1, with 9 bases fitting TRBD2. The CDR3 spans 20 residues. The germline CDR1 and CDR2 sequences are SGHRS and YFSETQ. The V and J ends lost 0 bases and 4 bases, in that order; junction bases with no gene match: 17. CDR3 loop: CASSLEGPGASGIEYNEQFF. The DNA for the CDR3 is TGCGCCAGCAGCTTGGAGGGACCTGGAGCTAGCGGGATTGAATACAATGAGCAGTTCTTC.

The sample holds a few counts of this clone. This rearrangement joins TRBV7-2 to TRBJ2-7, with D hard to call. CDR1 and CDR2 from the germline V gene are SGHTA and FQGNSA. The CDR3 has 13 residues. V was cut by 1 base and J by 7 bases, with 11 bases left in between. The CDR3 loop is CASSLGSLLEQYF. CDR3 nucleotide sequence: TGTGCCAGCAGCTTAGGTTCCCTCCTTGAGCAGTACTTC.

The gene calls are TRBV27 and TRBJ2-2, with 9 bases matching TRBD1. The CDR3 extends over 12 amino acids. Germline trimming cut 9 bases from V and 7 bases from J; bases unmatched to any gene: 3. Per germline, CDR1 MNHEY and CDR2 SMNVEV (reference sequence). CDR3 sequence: CARQGAGGELFF. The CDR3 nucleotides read TGTGCCAGACAGGGGGCTGGCGGGGAGCTGTTTTTT.

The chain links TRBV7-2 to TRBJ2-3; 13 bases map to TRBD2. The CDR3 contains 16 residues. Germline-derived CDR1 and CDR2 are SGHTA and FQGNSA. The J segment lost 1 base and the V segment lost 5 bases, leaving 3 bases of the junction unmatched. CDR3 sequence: CASSTGLAGGTDTQYF. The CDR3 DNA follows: TGTGCCAGCAGCACTGGACTAGCGGGGGGCACAGATACGCAGTATTTT.

The CDR3 spells CASSRLAGGSNTGELFF. The CDR3 DNA reads TGTGCCAGCAGCCGACTAGCGGGGGGCTCAAACACCGGGGAGCTGTTTTTT. V gene TRBV6-6 combines with J gene TRBJ2-2; 13 bases are shared with TRBD2. Germline loops: CDR1 MNHNY, CDR2 SVGAGI (reference sequence). The V and J ends lost 6 bases and 2 bases, in that order; junction bases with no gene match: 6. The CDR3 is made up of 17 amino acids.

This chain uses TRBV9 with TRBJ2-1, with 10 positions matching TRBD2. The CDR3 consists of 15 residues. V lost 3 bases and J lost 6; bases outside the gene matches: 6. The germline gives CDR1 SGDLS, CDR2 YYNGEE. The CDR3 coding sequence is TGTGCCAGCAGCGGTGGGGGACTAGCGCGCAATGAGCAGTTCTTC. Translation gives CASSGGGLARNEQFF.

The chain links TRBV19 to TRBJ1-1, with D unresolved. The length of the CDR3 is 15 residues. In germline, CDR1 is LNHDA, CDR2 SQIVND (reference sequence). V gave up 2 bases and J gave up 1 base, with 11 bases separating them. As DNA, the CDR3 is TGTGCCAGTAGTATATCGGGTCAAACGAACACTGAAGCTTTCTTT. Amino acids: CASSISGQTNTEAFF.

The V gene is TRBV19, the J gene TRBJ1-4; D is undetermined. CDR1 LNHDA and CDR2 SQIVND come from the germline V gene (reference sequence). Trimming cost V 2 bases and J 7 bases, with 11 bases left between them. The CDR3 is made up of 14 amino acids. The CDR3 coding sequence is TGTGCCAGTAGTATAAGGAGAGAGTCTGAAAAACTGTTTTTT. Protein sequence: CASSIRRESEKLFF.

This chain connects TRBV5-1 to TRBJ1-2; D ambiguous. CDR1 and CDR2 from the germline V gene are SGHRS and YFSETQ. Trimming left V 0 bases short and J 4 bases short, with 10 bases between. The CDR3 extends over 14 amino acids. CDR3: CASSLGGQSYGYTF. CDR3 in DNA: TGCGCCAGCAGCTTGGGCGGGCAGAGCTATGGCTACACCTTC.

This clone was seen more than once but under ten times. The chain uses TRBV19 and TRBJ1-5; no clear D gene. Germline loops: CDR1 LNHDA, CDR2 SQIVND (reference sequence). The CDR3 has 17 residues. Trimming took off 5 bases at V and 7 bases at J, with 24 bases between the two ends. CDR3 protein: CASSSDSPAGKGQPQHF. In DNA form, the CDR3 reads TGTGCCAGTAGTTCGGACTCGCCCGCCGGGAAAGGGCAGCCCCAGCATTTT.

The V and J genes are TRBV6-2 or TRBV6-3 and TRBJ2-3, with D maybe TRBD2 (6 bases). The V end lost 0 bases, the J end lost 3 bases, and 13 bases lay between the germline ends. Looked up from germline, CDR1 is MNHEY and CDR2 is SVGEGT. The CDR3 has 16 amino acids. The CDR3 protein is CASSYSLAPGTDTQYF. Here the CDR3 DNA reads TGTGCCAGCAGTTACTCACTAGCCCCGGGAACAGATACGCAGTATTTT.

The CDR3 loop is CSASPGRGNEKLFF. The DNA of the CDR3 is TGCAGTGCTAGTCCGGGGAGGGGGAATGAAAAACTGTTTTTT. The chain couples TRBV20-1 to TRBJ1-4; maybe TRBD1 (6 bases). This CDR3 has 14 residues. V was trimmed by 3 bases and J by 5 bases, leaving 13 bases between them. Germline values: CDR1 DFQATT, CDR2 SNEGSKA (reference sequence).